These 15 T cell receptor beta chains share one sample of origin, sequenced in a study of T-cell reconstitution after alpha-beta-depleted transplantation in children. During its preparation, the TCRbeta library received unique molecular identifiers. One entry per CDR3 protein results from TCRdb running MiXCR on the PCR reads. The table lists 600,000 to 700,000 distinct CDR3 sequences, over 15% of them singletons, with 1.1% in the top ten. The material was PBMCs from the stem cell graft donor, obtained from the stem cell graft. These receptors were taken from a human donor who donated a stem cell graft to a child with acute myeloid leukemia.

This clonotype was seen a handful of times. The chain joins TRBV27 to TRBJ2-7; unclear D gene. In germline, CDR1 is MNHEY, CDR2 SMNVEV (reference sequence). V shed 6 bases and J shed 0 bases, with 3 bases lying between them. This CDR3 contains 11 residues. The CDR3 DNA is TGTGCCAGCAGGAGCTCCTACGAGCAGTACTTC. Protein sequence: CASRSSYEQYF.

This clonotype was picked up a small number of times. The chain recombines TRBV4-1 with TRBJ1-6, with no clear D. The CDR3 spans 14 residues. Germline values: CDR1 MGHRA, CDR2 YSYEKL. Trimming took 5 bases from V and 3 from J, leaving 8 bases between them. The CDR3 sequence is CASSSPDYNSPLHF. The CDR3 DNA is TGCGCCAGCAGCTCCCCAGACTATAATTCACCCCTCCACTTT.

This clonotype appeared many times. J is TRBJ1-2 and V is TRBV29-1; 9 bases fit TRBD1. After removal of 6 bases from V and 12 bases from J, the junction contained 11 bases not matched to a gene. The CDR3 spans 12 residues. Per germline, CDR1 SQVTM and CDR2 ANQGSEA. This CDR3 reads CSVAPDRGSDTF. The CDR3 region has the DNA TGCAGCGTCGCTCCGGACAGGGGAAGCGACACCTTC.

The V call is TRBV12-3 or TRBV12-4, the J call TRBJ2-5, with a tentative D call TRBD2 (5 bases). This CDR3 spans 13 amino acids. V was pared by 6 bases and J by 5 bases, with 13 bases between. CDR3 bases: TGTGCCAGCAGACCCCGAGGGATGGAGACCCAGTACTTC. This codes for CASRPRGMETQYF.

This clonotype was recorded a few times. The chain links TRBV20-1 to TRBJ2-3, with 10 nucleotides matching TRBD2. The CDR3 has 18 residues. V lost 5 bases to trimming and J lost 0 bases; unmatched junction nucleotides: 14. Germline V gives CDR1 DFQATT, CDR2 SNEGSKA (reference sequence). The CDR3 region has the DNA TGCAGTGCTCCCGGGCTGTTACTAGCGGGGAAAAGCACAGATACGCAGTATTTT. Its protein product is CSAPGLLLAGKSTDTQYF.

The genes are TRBV20-1 and TRBJ2-7; D is ambiguous. Germline CDR1 DFQATT, CDR2 SNEGSKA (reference sequence). Trimming removed 3 bases from V and 6 bases from J, with 9 bases in between. The CDR3 contains 11 residues. CDR3 DNA: TGCAGTGCTAGGACGGTTCGCGAGCAGTACTTC. It encodes CSARTVREQYF.

There are many counts of this clonotype. The V call is TRBV12-3 or TRBV12-4, the J call TRBJ1-5; D gene unclear. V lost 5 bases, J lost 2 bases, and 10 bases lay in between. The CDR3 is 14 amino acids. The CDR3 DNA sequence: TGTGCCAGCAGTCCAAGGGATCGCAATCAGCCCCAGCATTTT. This codes for CASSPRDRNQPQHF.

This clonotype occurred a few times. This rearrangement joins TRBV10-3 to TRBJ2-4; D gene unclear. V lost 2 bases and J lost 0, with 8 bases in between. Germline assignment: CDR1 ENHRY and CDR2 SYGVKD. The CDR3 totals 15 residues. The CDR3 DNA follows: TGTGCCATCAGTGAGCCCTCCAGAGCCAAAAACATTCAGTACTTC. It is translated as CAISEPSRAKNIQYF.

The chain uses TRBV9 and TRBJ1-2; possible D gene TRBD1, 5 bases. Germline CDR1 SGDLS, CDR2 YYNGEE. Trimming stripped 5 bases from V and 3 bases from J, with 8 bases between. This CDR3 is 12 amino acids long. The CDR3 DNA reads TGTGCCAGCAGTAGGGACTACTATGGCTACACCTTC. It specifies CASSRDYYGYTF.

This rearrangement joins TRBV5-6 to TRBJ2-7, with D possibly TRBD2 on 6 matching bases. The CDR3 is 13 residues long. Germline V CDR1 and CDR2: SGHDT, YYEEEE. Trimming removed 4 bases at V and 7 bases at J, with 15 bases between. This CDR3 is CASSPEGLREQYF. CDR3 sequence (DNA): TGTGCCAGCAGCCCGGAGGGACTTCGTGAGCAGTACTTC.

As regards this clonotype: A much larger clone sits a single nucleotide away, making a read error possible. The V gene is TRBV29-1, the J gene TRBJ2-5, with 10 bases lining up with TRBD2. This CDR3 comprises 16 residues. From germline, CDR1 is SQVTM and CDR2 ANQGSEA. J was trimmed by 2 bases and V by 2 bases; bases with no gene match: 8. The CDR3 DNA reads TGCAGCGTTGAAAGACTAGCGGGCGGAAGTCAAGAGACCCAGTACTTC. It specifies CSVERLAGGSQETQYF.

This clonotype was seen ten or more times. The J gene is TRBJ2-7, the V gene TRBV29-1; TRBD2 might be the D (6 bases). Germline values: CDR1 SQVTM, CDR2 ANQGSEA. V lost 3 bases and J lost 0, with 9 bases in between. The CDR3 totals 13 residues. CDR3 amino acids: CSVDVGGSYEQYF. CDR3 nucleotides: TGCAGCGTTGACGTCGGGGGCTCCTACGAGCAGTACTTC.

This clonotype came up a few times. V and J are TRBV20-1 and TRBJ2-3; D assignment may be TRBD1 or TRBD2 (5 bases each). Germline assignment: CDR1 DFQATT and CDR2 SNEGSKA (reference sequence). This CDR3 is built from 16 residues. V lost 0 bases and J 6 bases, leaving 19 bases between the germline ends. This CDR3 is CSARDLSRGRWDTQYF. The CDR3 DNA reads TGCAGTGCTAGAGATCTATCGAGGGGCCGTTGGGATACGCAGTATTTT.

This clonotype was counted between two and nine times. The chain has TRBV20-1 and TRBJ2-1; 7 bases fit TRBD2. The CDR3 length is 15 residues. CDR1 DFQATT and CDR2 SNEGSKA come from the germline V gene (reference sequence). The J segment lost 7 bases and the V segment lost 0 bases, leaving 9 bases of the junction unmatched. Here the CDR3 DNA reads TGCAGTGCTAGAGATGGGAGGGAGGGGCGGAATGAGCAGTTCTTC. Its translation is CSARDGREGRNEQFF.

This clonotype was seen a few times. The rearrangement uses TRBV6-2 or TRBV6-3 and TRBJ2-2; D possibly uses TRBD1 or TRBD2 (5 bases each). Germline V CDR1 and CDR2: MNHEY, SVGEGT. V was shortened by 3 bases and J by 6 bases, with 11 bases between the two germline ends. The CDR3 is 14 amino acids. The CDR3 reads CASSYLQGAGELFF. Here the CDR3 DNA reads TGTGCCAGCAGTTATCTGCAGGGAGCCGGGGAGCTGTTTTTT.